This T cell receptor (beta chain) was identified during a study of blood T cell repertoires in COVID-19. Here immunoSEQ multiplex PCR was the method, and the copy in TCRdb shows in-frame clones only, minus some. The sample has under 200,000 clones; approximately 80% are singletons. This CDR3 spans 14 amino acids. The ends lost 5 bases at V and 3 bases at J; junction bases unmatched: 3. The V gene's germline CDR1 is KGHSH and CDR2 LQKENI. The sequencing sample was made of peripheral blood. The TCR originated in a man in his fifties or sixties with acute or convalescent COVID-19. The V call is TRBV18, the J call TRBJ1-2; TRBD1 aligns across 10 bases. As DNA, the CDR3 is TGTGCCAGCTCAGCCGGGACAGGGGACTATGGCTACACCTTC. The encoded protein is CASSAGTGDYGYTF.